Described below is a single TCR beta chain sequence and its context. Antigen unknown. This likely comes from a read error, as the CDR3 has no conserved phenylalanine or tryptophan at its end. Each TCR beta cDNA library carried unique molecular identifiers. Via MiXCR, TCRdb re-called the PCR reads, giving one row per CDR3 protein. The data hold over 250,000 distinct CDR3 sequences, with 36% observed a single time. The CDR3 is 13 residues long. CDR1 and CDR2 from the germline V gene are SNHLY and FYNNEI. This sample stems from a study of post-analysis software for immune sequencing data. Whole-study results and caveats: Controls showed lower frequencies than patients for 4 or 5 TRBV segments, and TRBV5-6, TRBV5-1 and TRBV20-1 were among these. There was significantly lower normalized Chao1 diversity in multiple sclerosis patients than in controls.

Sequencing was carried out using blood. The V call is TRBV2, the J call TRBJ1-1, with TRBD1 as a possible D gene (6 bases). This receptor was taken from a girl aged 5 to 17 with multiple sclerosis. CDR3 in amino acids: CVSAGGRDTEAFL. DNA of the CDR3: TGTGTCAGCGCGGGGGGGCGAGACACTGAAGCTTTCTTG.